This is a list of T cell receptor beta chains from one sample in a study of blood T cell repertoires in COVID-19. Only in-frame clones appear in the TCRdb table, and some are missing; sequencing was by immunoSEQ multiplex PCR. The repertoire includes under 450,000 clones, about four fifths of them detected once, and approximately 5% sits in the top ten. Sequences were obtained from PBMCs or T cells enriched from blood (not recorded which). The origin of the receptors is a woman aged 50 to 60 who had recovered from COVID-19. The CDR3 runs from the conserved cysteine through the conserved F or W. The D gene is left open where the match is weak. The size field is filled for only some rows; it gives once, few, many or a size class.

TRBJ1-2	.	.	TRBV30	TGTGCCTGGAGCGCCCACCGGGGCTACACCTTC	CAWSAHRGYTF
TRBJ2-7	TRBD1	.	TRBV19	TGTGCCAGTAGTGCAGCCGGGACAGGAGTCTACGAGCAGTACTTC	CASSAAGTGVYEQYF
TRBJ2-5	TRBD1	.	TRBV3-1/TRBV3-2	TGTGCCAGCAGCCCGAGGGGACAGTTACCCCAAGAGACCCAGTACTTC	CASSPRGQLPQETQYF
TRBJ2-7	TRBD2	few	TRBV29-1	TGCAGCGTTTCGGCCCGCGGGGGGCAGTACTTC	CSVSARGGQYF
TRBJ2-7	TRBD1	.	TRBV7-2	TGTGCCAGCAGCAGGGGACAGTTGTCTCTCGAGCAGTACTTC	CASSRGQLSLEQYF
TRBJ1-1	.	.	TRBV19	TGTGCCAGTAGTATAGGGCTCGCCGCGAACACTGAAGCTTTCTTT	CASSIGLAANTEAFF
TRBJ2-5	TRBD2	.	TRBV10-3	TGTGCCATCAGTGAGTCTGGTACTAGCGGGCAATTTGTGCGGGAGACCCAGTACTTC	CAISESGTSGQFVRETQYF
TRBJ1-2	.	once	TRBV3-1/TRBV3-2	TGTGCCAGCAGCCAACACAACAGGGTGATCTCCTATGGCTACACCTTC	CASSQHNRVISYGYTF
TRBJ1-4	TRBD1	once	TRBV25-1	TGTGCCAGCAGTGACCCGACAGGGAATGAAAAACTGTTTTTT	CASSDPTGNEKLFF
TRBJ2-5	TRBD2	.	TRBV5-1	TGCGCCAGCAGCTCCGGGACTAGCGGGAGGCCGTTGATGGAGACCCAGTACTTC	CASSSGTSGRPLMETQYF
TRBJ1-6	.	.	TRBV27	TGTGCCAGCAGTTTGTCGGACTCCCCGGGGTCACCCCTCCACTTT	CASSLSDSPGSPLHF
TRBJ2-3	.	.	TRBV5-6	TGTGCCAGCAGCTTCGACAGAACAGATACGCAGTATTTT	CASSFDRTDTQYF